This passage covers 24 T cell receptor beta chains from one sample sequenced in a study of T cell repertoires in cytomegalovirus infection. For these TCRs, the target antigens are not known. TCRdb reprocessed the reads via MiXCR and lists one record per CDR3 protein. This sample yields roughly 350,000 distinct CDR3 sequences, of which approximately 30% are seen a single time; less than 15% belongs to the top ten. The specimen was cultured PBMCs, collected from culture after CMV antigen stimulation. Receptor source: a human donor in good health (CMV status not recorded). Some clones in this sample may be carry-over from other donors' samples.

V gene TRBV12-3 or TRBV12-4 combines with J gene TRBJ2-3, with 7 bases fitting TRBD1. The CDR3 length is 13 residues. J gave up 9 bases and V 5 bases, and 8 bases lay outside the gene matches. For the CDR3, the DNA is TGTGCCAGCAGTCTCGGGACAGCCGGGACGCAGTATTTT. Amino acids: CASSLGTAGTQYF.

The chain has TRBV19 and TRBJ2-7; 10 nucleotides align to TRBD2. V dropped 5 bases and J dropped 2; count of bases not matched to a gene: 6. The CDR3 has 15 residues. CDR1 is LNHDA, CDR2 SQIVND, per germline (reference sequence). The CDR3 DNA reads TGTGCCAGTAGTGTTCTAGCGGGAGCCCCCTACGAGCAGTACTTC. Translated: CASSVLAGAPYEQYF.

The rearrangement uses TRBV20-1 and TRBJ2-2; unclear D gene. V lost 0 bases and J lost 8, with 10 bases in between. Germline lookup yields CDR1 DFQATT and CDR2 SNEGSKA (reference sequence). This CDR3 has 13 residues. Here the CDR3 reads CSARDPGSGELFF. The DNA of the CDR3 is TGCAGTGCTAGAGATCCCGGTTCGGGGGAGCTGTTTTTT.

This clonotype was seen a handful of times. The chain employs TRBV4-3 and TRBJ2-1, with D perhaps TRBD2 (5 bases). The CDR3 sequence is 14 residues long. Trimming shortened V by 1 base and J by 6 bases, and 10 bases separated the two germline ends. Germline V gene data show CDR1 as LGHNA and CDR2 as YSLEER. CDR3 loop: CASSQGSSRNEQFF. The CDR3 nucleotides are TGCGCCAGCAGCCAAGGCTCTAGCCGCAATGAGCAGTTCTTC.

This clonotype was counted between two and nine times. This chain joins TRBV7-2 and TRBJ2-1; either TRBD1 or TRBD2 may fit D (5 bases each). Germline-derived CDR1 and CDR2 are SGHTA and FQGNSA. V was pared by 4 bases and J by 8 bases, with 15 bases between. The CDR3 covers 14 residues. The CDR3 sequence: CASSSRGSYYEQFF. CDR3 bases: TGTGCCAGCAGCTCCCGGGGCTCTTATTATGAGCAGTTCTTC.

The J gene is TRBJ2-1, the V gene TRBV5-4, with D possibly TRBD2 on 5 matching bases. The V and J ends lost 4 bases and 8 bases respectively, with 10 bases between them. The CDR3 contains 12 residues. CDR1 and CDR2 (germline): SGHNT, YYREEE (reference sequence). CDR3 residues: CASSITSDEQFF. The DNA for the CDR3 is TGTGCCAGCAGCATAACTAGTGATGAGCAGTTCTTC.

This clonotype was seen a handful of times. The CDR3 protein is CASAQGFEAFF. As DNA, the CDR3 is TGTGCCAGCGCACAGGGGTTTGAAGCTTTCTTT. The genes are TRBV28 and TRBJ1-1; TRBD1 aligns across 7 bases. The CDR3 covers 11 residues. Looked up from germline, CDR1 is MDHEN and CDR2 is SYDVKM. V shed 8 bases and J 7 bases; nucleotides not matched to a gene: 4.

The V call is TRBV2, the J call TRBJ1-2, with D hard to call. The germline V gene encodes CDR1 SNHLY and CDR2 FYNNEI. CDR3 size: 15 residues. V lost 3 bases, J lost 3 bases, and 14 bases lay in between. For the CDR3, the DNA is TGTGCCAGCAGTGAGGGTCGAACGAACCACTATGGCTACACCTTC. It translates to CASSEGRTNHYGYTF.

This clonotype has a handful of counts. This chain connects TRBV6-1 to TRBJ2-1; 12 bases align to TRBD1. The ends lost 6 bases at V and 0 bases at J; junction bases unmatched: 18. This CDR3 contains 21 residues. CDR1 MNHNS and CDR2 SASEGT come from the germline V gene. CDR3 in DNA: TGTGCCAGCAGCCCTATCCCTGGGACAGGGGGCTCAAGGAGCTCCTACAATGAGCAGTTCTTC. Residues: CASSPIPGTGGSRSSYNEQFF.

This clonotype was seen a handful of times. The V and J genes are TRBV19 and TRBJ1-5; no definite D call. The V end lost 0 bases, the J end lost 10 bases, and 16 bases lay between the germline ends. Germline V gene data show CDR1 as LNHDA and CDR2 as SQIVND (reference sequence). CDR3 size: 15 residues. The chain's CDR3 is CASSIDLSGNSPQHF. CDR3 in DNA: TGTGCCAGTAGTATAGACCTGTCTGGAAATAGTCCCCAGCATTTT.

This clonotype was detected a few times. The V call is TRBV12-3 or TRBV12-4, the J call TRBJ2-7; perhaps TRBD2 as D (6 bases). Trimming removed 7 bases from V and 5 bases from J, with 12 bases in between. CDR3 length: 12 residues. CDR3 protein: CASNGGTDEQYF. The CDR3 DNA reads as TGTGCCAGCAATGGCGGGACGGACGAGCAGTACTTC.

The table lists this clonotype with many counts. The chain combines TRBV7-2 with TRBJ2-3, with 10 bases identical to TRBD2. CDR3 length: 19 residues. The J segment lost 4 bases and the V segment lost 5 bases, leaving 18 bases of the junction unmatched. The V gene's germline CDR1 is SGHTA and CDR2 FQGNSA. CDR3 protein: CASSTSRWASGSWADTQYF. The CDR3 region has the DNA TGTGCCAGCAGCACATCCCGGTGGGCTAGCGGGAGTTGGGCAGATACGCAGTATTTT.

This clonotype was found a few times. The chain employs TRBV25-1 and TRBJ2-3; 13 bases are shared with TRBD2. Unmatched junction bases numbered 11, after V lost 7 bases and J lost 4 bases. Germline V lookup: CDR1 MGHDK, CDR2 SYGVNS. There are 17 residues in the CDR3. The CDR3 reads CASNQGEGLAGPDTQYF. CDR3 coding DNA: TGTGCCAGCAATCAGGGAGAGGGACTAGCGGGGCCAGATACGCAGTATTTT.

This clonotype has more than one count but fewer than ten. V and J are TRBV4-1 and TRBJ1-1; weak D call: TRBD1 (5 bases). V was trimmed by 7 bases and J by 5 bases, leaving 20 bases between them. The length of the CDR3 is 15 residues. Per germline, CDR1 MGHRA and CDR2 YSYEKL. This chain's CDR3 is CASTKVGAGWTEAFF. Here the CDR3 DNA reads TGCGCCAGCACCAAGGTAGGAGCAGGGTGGACTGAAGCTTTCTTT.

The J gene is TRBJ1-5, the V gene TRBV19, with D perhaps TRBD1 (6 bases). CDR1 is LNHDA, CDR2 SQIVND, per germline (reference sequence). CDR3 length: 16 residues. Deletions cut 3 bases from V and 4 bases from J, with 16 bases between. CDR3 bases: TGTGCCAGTAGTATGCGGTCGGCAGGGGAAAATCAGCCCCAGCATTTT. This encodes CASSMRSAGENQPQHF.

This clonotype was counted a few times. The chain has TRBV6-2 or TRBV6-3 and TRBJ1-6; D is ambiguous. V gave up 5 bases and J gave up 14 bases, with 16 bases separating them. Germline loops: CDR1 MNHEY, CDR2 SVGEGT. This CDR3 is 13 amino acids long. CDR3 bases: TGTGCCAGCAGTCCAGAAGAGGAGGCCACCCTCCACTTT. This codes for CASSPEEEATLHF.

This clonotype showed up just once. The chain combines TRBV4-1 with TRBJ2-2; the match to TRBD2 covers 14 bases. Per germline, CDR1 MGHRA and CDR2 YSYEKL. The ends lost 3 bases at V and 4 bases at J; junction bases unmatched: 4. CDR3 length: 17 amino acids. CDR3 bases: TGCGCCAGCAGCCAGGGACTAGCGGGAGTCGGCACCGGGGAGCTGTTTTTT. It specifies CASSQGLAGVGTGELFF.

This clonotype was observed a few times. The genes are TRBV27 and TRBJ1-1; D gene ambiguous. The V end lost 3 bases, the J end lost 0 bases, and 8 bases lay between the germline ends. CDR3 size: 14 residues. Per germline, CDR1 MNHEY and CDR2 SMNVEV (reference sequence). In nucleotides, the CDR3 is TGTGCCAGCAGTTTTAAGCACATGAACACTGAAGCTTTCTTT. It codes for CASSFKHMNTEAFF.

This clonotype has a handful of counts. The chain recombines TRBV27 with TRBJ1-2, with TRBD1 matching 8 bases. From germline, CDR1 is MNHEY and CDR2 SMNVEV (reference sequence). The CDR3 covers 14 residues. The V and J ends lost 5 bases and 5 bases, in that order; junction bases with no gene match: 7. Written as DNA, the CDR3 is TGTGCCAGCAGTCCCTCTCGACAGGGGTATGGCTACACCTTC. It encodes CASSPSRQGYGYTF.

This CDR3 is CASSEQGSYTF. CDR3 nucleotides: TGTGCCAGCAGTGAACAGGGTAGCTACACCTTC. This chain connects TRBV25-1 to TRBJ1-2, with D possibly TRBD1 on 5 matching bases. The V gene's germline CDR1 is MGHDK and CDR2 SYGVNS. The CDR3 consists of 11 residues. V gave up 2 bases and J gave up 9 bases, with 7 bases separating them.

Ten or more counts support this clonotype. V gene TRBV7-2 combines with J gene TRBJ1-2; D unresolved. This CDR3 spans 12 amino acids. CDR1 is SGHTA, CDR2 FQGNSA, per germline. Trimming stripped 3 bases from V and 6 bases from J, with 8 bases between. CDR3 DNA sequence: TGTGCCAGCAGCTTCTATCTTGATGGCTACACCTTC. It codes for CASSFYLDGYTF.

Here the CDR3 reads CASSLGAGISYNSPLHF. The CDR3 coding sequence is TGTGCCAGCAGCCTAGGCGCAGGGATCTCCTATAATTCACCCCTCCACTTT. The rearrangement uses TRBV11-2 and TRBJ1-6, with TRBD1 as a possible D gene (5 bases). Germline V lookup: CDR1 SGHAT, CDR2 FQNNGV. The CDR3 extends over 17 amino acids. Trimming cost V 5 bases and J 0 bases, with 14 bases left between them.

The genes are TRBV19 and TRBJ2-1; D possibly uses TRBD1 or TRBD2 (5 bases each). Trimming cost V 0 bases and J 8 bases, with 17 bases left between them. CDR1 and CDR2 from the germline V gene are LNHDA and SQIVND (reference sequence). The CDR3 covers 16 residues. DNA of the CDR3: TGTGCCAGTAGTATAGATATGGGACCGGGCGACGATGAGCAGTTCTTC. Protein: CASSIDMGPGDDEQFF. Drawing the rest from reference TRBV19 and TRBJ2-1, the complete variable domain is DGGITQSPKYLFRKEGQNVTLSCEQNLNHDAMYWYRQDPGQGLRLIYYSQIVNDFQKGDIAEGYSVSREKKESFPLTVTSAQKNPTAFYLCASSIDMGPGDDEQFFGPGTRLTVL.

This clonotype appeared many times. The CDR3 bases are TGTGCCAGCAGCTTACACGGTACTGAGCAGTTCTTC. Its translation: CASSLHGTEQFF. The chain is built from TRBV7-2 and TRBJ2-1; the D is unclear. CDR1 and CDR2 from the germline V gene are SGHTA and FQGNSA. The CDR3 totals 12 residues. V was trimmed by 2 bases and J by 9 bases, leaving 8 bases between them.